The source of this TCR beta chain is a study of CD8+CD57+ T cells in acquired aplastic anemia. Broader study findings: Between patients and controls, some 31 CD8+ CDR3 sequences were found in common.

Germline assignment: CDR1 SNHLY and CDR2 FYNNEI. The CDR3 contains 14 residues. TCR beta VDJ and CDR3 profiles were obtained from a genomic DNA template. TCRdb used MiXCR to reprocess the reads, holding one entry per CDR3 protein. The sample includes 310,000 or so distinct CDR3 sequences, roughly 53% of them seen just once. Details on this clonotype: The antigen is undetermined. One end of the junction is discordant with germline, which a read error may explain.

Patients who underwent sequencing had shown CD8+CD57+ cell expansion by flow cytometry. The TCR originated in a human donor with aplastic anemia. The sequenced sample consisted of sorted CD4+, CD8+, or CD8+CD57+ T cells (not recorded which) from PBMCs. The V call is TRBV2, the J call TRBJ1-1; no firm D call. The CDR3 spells CTSSVNSPNTEALF. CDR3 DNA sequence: TGTACCAGCAGTGTAAATTCCCCAAACACTGAAGCTCTCTTT.